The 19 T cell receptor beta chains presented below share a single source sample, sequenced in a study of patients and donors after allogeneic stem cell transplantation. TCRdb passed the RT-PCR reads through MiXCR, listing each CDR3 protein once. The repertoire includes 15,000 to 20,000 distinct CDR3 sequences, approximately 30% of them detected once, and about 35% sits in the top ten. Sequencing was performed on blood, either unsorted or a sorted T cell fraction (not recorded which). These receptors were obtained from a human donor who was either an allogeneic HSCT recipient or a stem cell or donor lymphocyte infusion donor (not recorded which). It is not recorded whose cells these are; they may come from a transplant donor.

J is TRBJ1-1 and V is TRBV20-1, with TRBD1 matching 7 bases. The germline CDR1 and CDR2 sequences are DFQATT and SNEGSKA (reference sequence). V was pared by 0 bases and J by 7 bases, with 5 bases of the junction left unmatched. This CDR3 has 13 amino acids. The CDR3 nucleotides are TGCAGTGCTAGAGATGGGACAGCCGTTGAAGCTTTCTTT. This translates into CSARDGTAVEAFF.

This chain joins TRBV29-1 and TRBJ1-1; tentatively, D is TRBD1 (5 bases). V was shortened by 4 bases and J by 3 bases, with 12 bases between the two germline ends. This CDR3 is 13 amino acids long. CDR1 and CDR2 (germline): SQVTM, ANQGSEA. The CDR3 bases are TGCAGCGTTGGTTCTAGGGGCGACACTGAAGCTTTCTTT. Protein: CSVGSRGDTEAFF.

The DNA for the CDR3 is TGTGCCAGCAGCTACCTGGGGGGCACCGGGGAGCTGTTTTTT. Translating gives CASSYLGGTGELFF. The chain recombines TRBV13 with TRBJ2-2, with a tentative D call TRBD2 (6 bases). Trimming took off 4 bases at V and 4 bases at J, with 10 bases between the two ends. There are 14 residues in the CDR3. CDR1 PRHDT and CDR2 FYEKMQ come from the germline V gene (reference sequence).

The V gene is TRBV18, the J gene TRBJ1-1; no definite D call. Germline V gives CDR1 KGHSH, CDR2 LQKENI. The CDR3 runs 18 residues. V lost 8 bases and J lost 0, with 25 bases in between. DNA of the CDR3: TGTGCCAGCGGAAGCGGAAATTCTTACGTAGGAATGAACACTGAAGCTTTCTTT. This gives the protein CASGSGNSYVGMNTEAFF. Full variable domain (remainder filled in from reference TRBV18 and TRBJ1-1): NAGVMQNPRHLVRRRGQEARLRCSPMKGHSHVYWYRQLPEEGLKFMVYLQKENIIDESGMPKERFSAEFPKEGPSILRIQQVVRGDSAAYFCASGSGNSYVGMNTEAFFGQGTRLTVV.

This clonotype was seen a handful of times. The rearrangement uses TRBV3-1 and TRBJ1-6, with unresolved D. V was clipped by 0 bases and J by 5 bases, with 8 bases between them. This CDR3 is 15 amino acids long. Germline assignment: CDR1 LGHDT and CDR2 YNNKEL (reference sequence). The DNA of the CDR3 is TGTGCCAGCAGCCAAGACGGAGGAAATAATTCACCCCTCCACTTT. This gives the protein CASSQDGGNNSPLHF.

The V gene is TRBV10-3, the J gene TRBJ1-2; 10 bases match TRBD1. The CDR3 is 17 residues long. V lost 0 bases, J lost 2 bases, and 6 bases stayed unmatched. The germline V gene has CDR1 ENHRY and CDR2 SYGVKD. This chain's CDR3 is CAISESRTGGANYGYTF. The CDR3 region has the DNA TGTGCCATCAGTGAGTCTCGGACAGGGGGGGCCAACTATGGCTACACCTTC.

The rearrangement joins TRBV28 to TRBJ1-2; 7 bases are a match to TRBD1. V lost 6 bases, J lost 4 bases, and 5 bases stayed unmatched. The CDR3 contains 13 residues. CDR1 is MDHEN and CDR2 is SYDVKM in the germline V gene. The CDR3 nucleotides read TGTGCCAGCAGACTTAGGGGGCTCTATGGCTACACCTTC. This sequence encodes CASRLRGLYGYTF.

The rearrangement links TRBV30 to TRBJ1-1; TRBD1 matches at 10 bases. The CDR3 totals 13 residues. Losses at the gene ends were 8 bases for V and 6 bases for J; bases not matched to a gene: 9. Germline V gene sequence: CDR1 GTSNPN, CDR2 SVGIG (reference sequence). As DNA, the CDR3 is TGTGCCGGGGGGACAGGGGAAGGTGCTGAAGCTTTCTTT. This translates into CAGGTGEGAEAFF.

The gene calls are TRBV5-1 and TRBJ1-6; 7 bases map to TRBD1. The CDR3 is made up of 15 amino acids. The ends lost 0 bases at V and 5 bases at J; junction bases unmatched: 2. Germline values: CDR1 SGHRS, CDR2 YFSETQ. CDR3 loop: CASSLGTGDNSPLHF. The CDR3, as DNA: TGCGCCAGCAGCTTGGGGACAGGAGATAATTCACCCCTCCACTTT.

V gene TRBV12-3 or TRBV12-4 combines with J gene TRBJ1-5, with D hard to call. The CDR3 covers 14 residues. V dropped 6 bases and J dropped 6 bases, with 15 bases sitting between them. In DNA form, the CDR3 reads TGTGCCAGCAGCACTCGGGAGATGGGTCAGCCCCAGCATTTT. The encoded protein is CASSTREMGQPQHF.

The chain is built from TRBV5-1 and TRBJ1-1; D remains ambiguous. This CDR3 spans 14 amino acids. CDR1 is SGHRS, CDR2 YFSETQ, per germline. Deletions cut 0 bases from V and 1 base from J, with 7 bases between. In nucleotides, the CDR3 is TGCGCCAGCAGCTTGGGACCGACGAACACTGAAGCTTTCTTT. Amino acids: CASSLGPTNTEAFF.

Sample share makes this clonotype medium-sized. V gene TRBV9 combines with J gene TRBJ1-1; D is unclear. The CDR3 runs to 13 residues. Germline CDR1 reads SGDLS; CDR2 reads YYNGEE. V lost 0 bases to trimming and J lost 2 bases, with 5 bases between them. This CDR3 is CASSVDHNTEAFF. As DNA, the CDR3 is TGTGCCAGCAGCGTAGATCATAACACTGAAGCTTTCTTT.

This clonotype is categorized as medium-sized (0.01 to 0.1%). CDR3 protein: CASSYRRTEFTNYGYTF. The CDR3 DNA reads as TGTGCCAGCAGTTACCGTCGGACCGAATTTACTAACTATGGCTACACCTTC. The chain uses TRBV6-5 and TRBJ1-2, with D unresolved. The V end was cut by 2 bases, the J end by 0 bases, with 16 bases between. Germline V lookup: CDR1 MNHEY, CDR2 SVGAGI. The CDR3 loop spans 17 amino acids.

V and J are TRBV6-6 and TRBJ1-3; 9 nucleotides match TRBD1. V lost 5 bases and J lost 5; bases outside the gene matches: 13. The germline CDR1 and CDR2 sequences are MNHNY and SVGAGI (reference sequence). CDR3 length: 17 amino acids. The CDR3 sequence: CASSPLQGADWRNTIYF. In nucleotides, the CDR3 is TGTGCCAGCAGTCCCTTACAGGGGGCGGACTGGAGAAACACCATATATTTT.

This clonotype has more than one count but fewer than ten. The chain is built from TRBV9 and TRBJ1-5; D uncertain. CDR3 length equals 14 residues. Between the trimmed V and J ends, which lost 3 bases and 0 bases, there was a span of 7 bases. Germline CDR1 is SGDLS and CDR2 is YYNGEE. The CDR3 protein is CASSGKDSNQPQHF. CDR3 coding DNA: TGTGCCAGCAGCGGTAAGGATAGCAATCAGCCCCAGCATTTT.

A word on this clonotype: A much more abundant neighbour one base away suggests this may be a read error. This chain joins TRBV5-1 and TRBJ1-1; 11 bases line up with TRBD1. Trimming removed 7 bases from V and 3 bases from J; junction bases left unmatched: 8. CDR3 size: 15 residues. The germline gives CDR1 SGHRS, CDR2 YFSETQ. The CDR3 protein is CASRMRTGGYTEAFF. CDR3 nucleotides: TGCGCCAGCCGCATGCGGACAGGGGGCTACACTGAAGCTTTCTTT. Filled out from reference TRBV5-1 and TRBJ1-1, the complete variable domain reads KAGVTQTPRYLIKTRGQQVTLSCSPISGHRSVSWYQQTPGQGLQFLFEYFSETQRNKGNFPGRFSGRQFSNSRSEMNVSTLELGDSALYLCASRMRTGGYTEAFFGQGTRLTVV.

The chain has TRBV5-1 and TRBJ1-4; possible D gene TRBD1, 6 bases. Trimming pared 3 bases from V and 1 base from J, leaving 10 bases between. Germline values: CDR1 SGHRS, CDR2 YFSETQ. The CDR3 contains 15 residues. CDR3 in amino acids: CASSSRDKTNEKLFF. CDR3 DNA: TGCGCCAGCAGCTCCCGGGACAAAACTAATGAAAAACTGTTTTTT.

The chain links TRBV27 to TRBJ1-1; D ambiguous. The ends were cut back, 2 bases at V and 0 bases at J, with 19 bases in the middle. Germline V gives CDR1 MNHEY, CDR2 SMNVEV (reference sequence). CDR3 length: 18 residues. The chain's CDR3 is CASSLSFTTAAMNTEAFF. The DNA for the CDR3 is TGTGCCAGCAGTTTAAGTTTTACAACAGCCGCAATGAACACTGAAGCTTTCTTT.

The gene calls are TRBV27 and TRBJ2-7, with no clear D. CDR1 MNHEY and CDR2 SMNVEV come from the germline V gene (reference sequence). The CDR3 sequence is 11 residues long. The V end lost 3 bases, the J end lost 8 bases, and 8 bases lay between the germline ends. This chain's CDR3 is CASSFIVKQYF. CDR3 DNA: TGTGCCAGCAGTTTTATCGTCAAGCAGTACTTC.